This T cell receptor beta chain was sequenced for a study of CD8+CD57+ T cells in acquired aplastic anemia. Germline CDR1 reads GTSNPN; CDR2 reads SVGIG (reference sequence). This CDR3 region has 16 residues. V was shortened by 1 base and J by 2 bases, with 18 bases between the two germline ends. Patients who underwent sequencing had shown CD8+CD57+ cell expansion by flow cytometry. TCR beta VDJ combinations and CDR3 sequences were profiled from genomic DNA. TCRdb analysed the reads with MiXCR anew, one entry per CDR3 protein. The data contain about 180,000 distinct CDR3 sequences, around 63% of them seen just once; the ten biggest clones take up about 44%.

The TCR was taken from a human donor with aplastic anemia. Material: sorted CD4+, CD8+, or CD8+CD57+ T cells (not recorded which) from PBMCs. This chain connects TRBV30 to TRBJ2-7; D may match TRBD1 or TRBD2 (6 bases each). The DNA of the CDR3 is TGTGCCTGGAGTGGGATCGGACGGGGGCGAACCTACGAGCAGTACTTC. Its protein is CAWSGIGRGRTYEQYF.